The rows below give T cell receptor beta chains drawn from one sample of a study of T cells in Graves' hyperthyroidism and ophthalmopathy. TCRdb re-derived calls from the multiplex PCR reads in MiXCR, one entry per CDR3 protein. The sample contains about 360,000 distinct CDR3 sequences, under 15% of which appear only once. The sample taken for sequencing was blood. The origin of the receptors is a woman aged 18-35 years with Graves' hyperthyroidism. The CDR3 runs from the conserved cysteine through the conserved F or W. Fields, in order: clone size, J gene, D gene, V gene, CDR3 DNA, CDR3 protein. The D gene is left open where the match is weak. Clone size appears in some rows only: once, few, many, or a class for an expanded clone.

clone size: once
J gene: TRBJ1-6
D gene: TRBD1
V gene: TRBV11-2
CDR3 DNA: TGTGCCAGCAGCCCTCGGACAGGGGGGGATTCACCCCTCCACTTT
CDR3 protein: CASSPRTGGDSPLHF

clone size: many
J gene: TRBJ1-2
D gene: NA
V gene: TRBV28
CDR3 DNA: TGTGCCAGCAGTACGGGGAAAGGAGACTATGGCTACACCTTC
CDR3 protein: CASSTGKGDYGYTF

clone size: many
J gene: TRBJ2-3
D gene: TRBD2
V gene: TRBV11-3
CDR3 DNA: TGTGCCAGCTCCGGGGGGGAAGTGGATACGCAGTATTTT
CDR3 protein: CASSGGEVDTQYF

clone size: many
J gene: TRBJ1-2
D gene: NA
V gene: TRBV5-1
CDR3 DNA: TGCGCCAGCAGCTCTGGGAGTGGAAACTATGGCTACACCTTC
CDR3 protein: CASSSGSGNYGYTF

clone size: NA
J gene: TRBJ2-5
D gene: TRBD1
V gene: TRBV5-4
CDR3 DNA: TGTGCCAGCAGCTCCGTGACAGGGATGGGAGAGACCCAGTACTTC
CDR3 protein: CASSSVTGMGETQYF

clone size: many
J gene: TRBJ1-1
D gene: NA
V gene: TRBV28
CDR3 DNA: TGTGCCAGCAGTTTTGACGGATTAACCTCAAGTAAAGCTTTCTTT
CDR3 protein: CASSFDGLTSSKAFF

clone size: NA
J gene: TRBJ1-5
D gene: NA
V gene: TRBV7-3
CDR3 DNA: TGTGCCAGCAGCTTAATCGGGGACGGTCAGCCCCAGCATTTT
CDR3 protein: CASSLIGDGQPQHF

clone size: many
J gene: TRBJ2-3
D gene: NA
V gene: TRBV3-1
CDR3 DNA: TGTGCCAGCAGCCCGCGTGTTGGGGGCACAGATACGCAGTATTTT
CDR3 protein: CASSPRVGGTDTQYF

clone size: once
J gene: TRBJ2-3
D gene: TRBD1
V gene: TRBV5-1
CDR3 DNA: TGCGCCAGCAGCCCAAACAGGGGGCAGGATACGCAGTATTTT
CDR3 protein: CASSPNRGQDTQYF

clone size: many
J gene: TRBJ2-5
D gene: NA
V gene: TRBV9
CDR3 DNA: TGTGCCAGCAGCGTAATGTGGCAGGGTCAAGAGACCCAGTACTTC
CDR3 protein: CASSVMWQGQETQYF

clone size: many
J gene: TRBJ2-1
D gene: TRBD2
V gene: TRBV30
CDR3 DNA: TGTGCCTGGAGTATGGGCGGGAGAGCAAATGAGCAGTTCTTC
CDR3 protein: CAWSMGGRANEQFF

clone size: NA
J gene: TRBJ2-3
D gene: TRBD2
V gene: TRBV20-1
CDR3 DNA: TGCAGTGCTCTGGCGGGGGTGTTCACAGATACGCAGTATTTT
CDR3 protein: CSALAGVFTDTQYF

clone size: many
J gene: TRBJ2-3
D gene: NA
V gene: TRBV19
CDR3 DNA: TGTGCCAGTAGTATAGGGGGCACCGCAGATACGCAGTATTTT
CDR3 protein: CASSIGGTADTQYF

clone size: many
J gene: TRBJ2-1
D gene: TRBD1
V gene: TRBV10-3
CDR3 DNA: TGTGCCAAAGCACCTGATACAGGGGGCGCCGACAATGAGCAGTTCTTC
CDR3 protein: CAKAPDTGGADNEQFF

clone size: many
J gene: TRBJ2-7
D gene: TRBD2
V gene: TRBV5-1
CDR3 DNA: TGCGCCAGCACACAGGGGATAGCGGGGGTGGCCTACGAGCAGTACTTC
CDR3 protein: CASTQGIAGVAYEQYF

clone size: many
J gene: TRBJ2-3
D gene: TRBD2
V gene: TRBV10-3
CDR3 DNA: TGTGCCATCAGTGGCCTCTCGCGGGGGGGCACAGATACGCAGTATTTT
CDR3 protein: CAISGLSRGGTDTQYF

clone size: many
J gene: TRBJ1-2
D gene: NA
V gene: TRBV7-9
CDR3 DNA: TGTGCCAGCAGCGATGGGGCTAATGGCTACACCTTC
CDR3 protein: CASSDGANGYTF

clone size: few
J gene: TRBJ1-1
D gene: NA
V gene: TRBV20-1
CDR3 DNA: TGCAGTGCTAGAGATGGGACCGGGGGGGACACTGAAGCTTTCTTT
CDR3 protein: CSARDGTGGDTEAFF

clone size: many
J gene: TRBJ2-7
D gene: NA
V gene: TRBV7-2
CDR3 DNA: TGTGCCAGCAGCCCTAGCTCGGGACACAACGAGCAGTACTTC
CDR3 protein: CASSPSSGHNEQYF

clone size: many
J gene: TRBJ1-3
D gene: NA
V gene: TRBV7-8
CDR3 DNA: TGTGCCAGCAGCCCCACGACTATGGGATCCGGAAACACCATATATTTT
CDR3 protein: CASSPTTMGSGNTIYF

clone size: few
J gene: TRBJ2-7
D gene: NA
V gene: TRBV20-1
CDR3 DNA: TGCAGTGCTAGGGGGCGGGCCTACGAGCAGTACTTC
CDR3 protein: CSARGRAYEQYF

clone size: NA
J gene: TRBJ2-7
D gene: NA
V gene: TRBV2
CDR3 DNA: TGTGCCAGCAGTGACTTTCTAACGGGAGAGTCGCACGAGCAGTACTTC
CDR3 protein: CASSDFLTGESHEQYF

clone size: many
J gene: TRBJ1-1
D gene: NA
V gene: TRBV24-1
CDR3 DNA: TGTGCCACCTCACGGGGCACTGAAGCTTTCTTT
CDR3 protein: CATSRGTEAFF

clone size: many
J gene: TRBJ1-1
D gene: NA
V gene: TRBV18
CDR3 DNA: TGTGCCAGCTCACCAGGGACCTCGAACACTGAAGCTTTCTTT
CDR3 protein: CASSPGTSNTEAFF

clone size: many
J gene: TRBJ1-1
D gene: NA
V gene: TRBV7-3
CDR3 DNA: TGTGCCAGCAGTCGAGCCGGGAACACTGAAGCTTTCTTT
CDR3 protein: CASSRAGNTEAFF

clone size: few
J gene: TRBJ2-1
D gene: NA
V gene: TRBV28
CDR3 DNA: TGTGCCAGCACCCTTCAGGGGAGCTCCTACAATGAGCAGTTCTTC
CDR3 protein: CASTLQGSSYNEQFF

clone size: many
J gene: TRBJ2-3
D gene: NA
V gene: TRBV2
CDR3 DNA: TGTGCCAGCAGTGAGGTGGATACGCAGTATTTT
CDR3 protein: CASSEVDTQYF

clone size: NA
J gene: TRBJ1-5
D gene: NA
V gene: TRBV19
CDR3 DNA: TGTGCCAGTAGTATCGGACAAAGCCCTAGCAATCAGCCCCAGCATTTT
CDR3 protein: CASSIGQSPSNQPQHF

clone size: NA
J gene: TRBJ1-3
D gene: NA
V gene: TRBV5-5
CDR3 DNA: TGTGTCAGCAGCTTGGCTGGGGATGGAAACACCATATATTTT
CDR3 protein: CVSSLAGDGNTIYF

clone size: many
J gene: TRBJ2-1
D gene: NA
V gene: TRBV15
CDR3 DNA: TGTGCCACCAGCAGAGCACTAGGTAATGAGCAGTTCTTC
CDR3 protein: CATSRALGNEQFF